Listed here are 24 T cell receptor beta chains from one sample, sequenced in a study of shared clonotypes between healthy human individuals. TCRdb keeps only in-frame clones here, not all; method: immunoSEQ multiplex PCR. This table has 600,000 or so clones, 98% appearing once. The naive CD8 fraction comprised CD45RO-negative cells positively selected for CCR7 and excluded terminally differentiated effector memory CD45RA+ cells. Sequencing was done on a sample of naive CD8+ T cells sorted from blood. The origin of the receptors is a man aged 30 to 45 in good health.

V usage is TRBV7-8 and J usage is TRBJ2-7; 9 bases map to TRBD2. This CDR3 comprises 17 residues. Germline lookup yields CDR1 SGHVS and CDR2 FQNEAQ. V shed 1 base, J shed 5 bases, and the junction held 12 bases outside the gene matches. In DNA, the CDR3 is TGTGCCAGCAGCTTAGTAGAGGGGAGCGGGAGGAGCGACGAGCAGTACTTC. Protein: CASSLVEGSGRSDEQYF.

V and J are TRBV11-2 and TRBJ2-7; D is perhaps TRBD1 or TRBD2 (5 bases each). Germline-derived CDR1 and CDR2 are SGHAT and FQNNGV. Trimming pared 5 bases from V and 2 bases from J, leaving 10 bases between. This CDR3 spans 13 amino acids. CDR3 coding DNA: TGTGCCAGCAGCCCGGGGCCCGCCTACGAGCAGTACTTC. Residues: CASSPGPAYEQYF.

The chain carries TRBV5-6 and TRBJ1-1; perhaps TRBD1 as D (5 bases). Trimming removed 5 bases at V and 0 bases at J, with 11 bases between. CDR3 length: 14 amino acids. Germline CDR1 and CDR2: SGHDT and YYEEEE. DNA for the CDR3: TGTGCCAGCAGTTTGACAGCACTGAACACTGAAGCTTTCTTT. This gives the protein CASSLTALNTEAFF.

This chain links TRBV7-9 with TRBJ2-7; no reliable D call. The CDR3 spans 13 residues. CDR1 and CDR2 (germline): SEHNR, FQNEAQ (reference sequence). V was pared by 3 bases and J by 2 bases, with 8 bases between. CDR3 residues: CASSLGYAYEQYF. CDR3 DNA sequence: TGTGCCAGCAGCTTGGGCTACGCCTACGAGCAGTACTTC.

The genes are TRBV7-7 and TRBJ2-5, with 7 bases matching TRBD1. The CDR3 length is 16 residues. Trimming cost V 2 bases and J 1 base; bases outside gene matches: 7. Per germline, CDR1 SSHAT and CDR2 FNYEAQ (reference sequence). The DNA of the CDR3 is TGTGCCAGCAGCTTAAGACAGGGTACGTCCCAAGAGACCCAGTACTTC. Encoded protein: CASSLRQGTSQETQYF.

The chain links TRBV7-8 to TRBJ2-7; the match to TRBD2 covers 8 bases. The germline V gene has CDR1 SGHVS and CDR2 FQNEAQ. This CDR3 contains 14 residues. V dropped 5 bases and J dropped 2; count of bases not matched to a gene: 5. The CDR3 here is CASSPGGYAYEQYF. The CDR3 DNA is TGTGCCAGCAGCCCGGGGGGGTACGCCTACGAGCAGTACTTC. The full variable domain, in which reference TRBV7-8 and TRBJ2-7 provide the parts outside the CDR3, is GAGVSQSPRYKVAKRGQDVALRCDPISGHVSLFWYQQALGQGPEFLTYFQNEAQLDKSGLPSDRFFAERPEGSVSTLKIQRTQQEDSAVYLCASSPGGYAYEQYFGPGTRLTVT.

The chain is built from TRBV7-9 and TRBJ1-1; D not certain. V dropped 2 bases and J dropped 1 base, with 8 bases sitting between them. This CDR3 has 14 residues. Germline loops: CDR1 SEHNR, CDR2 FQNEAQ (reference sequence). CDR3 in amino acids: CASSLWEKNTEAFF. The CDR3 nucleotides are TGTGCCAGCAGCTTATGGGAAAAGAACACTGAAGCTTTCTTT.

The gene calls are TRBV5-5 and TRBJ2-6, with D tentatively TRBD1 (5 bases). Germline V CDR1 and CDR2: SGHKS, YYEKEE (reference sequence). The CDR3 runs 17 residues. V lost 3 bases and J 0 bases, leaving 13 bases between the germline ends. The CDR3 DNA is TGTGCCAGCAGCTCTACAGGTGCCAACTCTGGGGCCAACGTCCTGACTTTC. Amino acids: CASSSTGANSGANVLTF.

The genes are TRBV27 and TRBJ2-1; a possible D gene is TRBD1 (5 bases). Germline V gene lookup returns CDR1 MNHEY and CDR2 SMNVEV (reference sequence). V gave up 3 bases and J gave up 6 bases, with 15 bases separating them. The CDR3 covers 15 residues. The CDR3 region has the DNA TGTGCCAGCAGTTTTATCCCAGGGTATTCCAATGAGCAGTTCTTC. It is translated as CASSFIPGYSNEQFF.

This sequence joins TRBV7-9 and TRBJ2-3; D possibly corresponds to TRBD1 (6 bases). There are 13 residues in the CDR3. V was cut by 5 bases and J by 7 bases, with 13 bases left in between. CDR1 is SEHNR, CDR2 FQNEAQ, per germline (reference sequence). The CDR3 loop is CASSPTQGNTQYF. DNA of the CDR3: TGTGCCAGCAGCCCCACCCAGGGGAATACGCAGTATTTT.

The V call is TRBV11-2, the J call TRBJ2-1; D is unresolved. The CDR3 has 12 amino acids. Germline V gives CDR1 SGHAT, CDR2 FQNNGV. V lost 5 bases, J lost 6 bases, and 8 bases lay in between. CDR3 sequence reads: CASSLTPNEQFF. The CDR3 coding sequence is TGTGCCAGCAGCCTAACTCCCAATGAGCAGTTCTTC.

To note about this clone: This sample also contains other DNA sequences that code for the same CDR3. J is TRBJ2-7 and V is TRBV28; D unclear. CDR3 size: 12 residues. The germline V gene has CDR1 MDHEN and CDR2 SYDVKM. Trimming shortened V by 3 bases and J by 3 bases, and 6 bases separated the two germline ends. CDR3 nucleotides: TGTGCCAGCAGTTTTAGATTCTACGAGCAGTACTTC. Translated, it gives CASSFRFYEQYF.

The CDR3 sequence: CASSLRQGARTEAFF. In nucleotides, the CDR3 is TGTGCCAGCAGCTTAAGACAGGGGGCAAGGACTGAAGCTTTCTTT. The V and J genes are TRBV7-9 and TRBJ1-1, with TRBD1 matching over 10 bases. The CDR3 consists of 15 residues. V lost 2 bases, J lost 5 bases, and 5 bases stayed unmatched. From germline, CDR1 is SEHNR and CDR2 FQNEAQ (reference sequence).

V is TRBV5-6 and J is TRBJ2-7, with D possibly TRBD1 on 6 matching bases. Germline V lookup: CDR1 SGHDT, CDR2 YYEEEE. The germline V and J ends were trimmed by 4 bases and 1 base, with 9 bases remaining between them. The CDR3 runs to 13 residues. DNA for the CDR3: TGTGCCAGCAGCCAGGACAGTTCCTACGAGCAGTACTTC. As protein: CASSQDSSYEQYF.

The chain carries TRBV7-2 and TRBJ2-5; the D is unclear. The germline gives CDR1 SGHTA, CDR2 FQGNSA. Deletions cut 5 bases from V and 2 bases from J, with 9 bases between. This CDR3 is 13 amino acids long. CDR3 residues: CASSPPPQETQYF. CDR3 nucleotides: TGTGCCAGCAGCCCACCCCCGCAAGAGACCCAGTACTTC.

V is TRBV7-9 and J is TRBJ2-7; either TRBD1 or TRBD2 may fit D (6 bases each). This CDR3 contains 14 residues. Germline V gene lookup returns CDR1 SEHNR and CDR2 FQNEAQ (reference sequence). V lost 2 bases to trimming and J lost 2 bases, with 10 bases between them. The DNA of the CDR3 is TGTGCCAGCAGCTTACCGGGGGCCACCTACGAGCAGTACTTC. It codes for CASSLPGATYEQYF.

Comment on this clone: The sample has other DNA sequences that encode this CDR3 too. The chain is built from TRBV25-1 and TRBJ2-5; TRBD1 agrees at 7 bases. Trimming removed 2 bases from V and 5 bases from J; junction bases left unmatched: 5. The CDR3 extends over 14 amino acids. Germline V gene sequence: CDR1 MGHDK, CDR2 SYGVNS. CDR3 sequence reads: CASSELGGGETQYF. The CDR3 bases are TGTGCCAGCAGTGAACTAGGGGGCGGGGAGACCCAGTACTTC.

The V and J genes are TRBV14 and TRBJ2-7; 8 bases are shared with TRBD2. The V gene's germline CDR1 is SGHDN and CDR2 FVKESK. The CDR3 runs to 15 residues. The ends lost 4 bases at V and 5 bases at J; junction bases unmatched: 10. The CDR3 region has the DNA TGTGCCAGCAGCCCTGGGACTAGTTGGGGGGACGAGCAGTACTTC. The encoded protein is CASSPGTSWGDEQYF.

The J gene is TRBJ1-5, the V gene TRBV28, with 8 positions matching TRBD1. Germline V CDR1 and CDR2: MDHEN, SYDVKM. CDR3 length: 15 residues. V gave up 8 bases and J gave up 8 bases; unmatched junction bases: 14. The DNA for the CDR3 is TGTGCCAGCTCAACCCCCCGGGACAGGCTCAAGCCCCAGCATTTT. Translating it yields CASSTPRDRLKPQHF.

This rearrangement joins TRBV7-9 to TRBJ2-7; D remains unclear. Germline V CDR1 and CDR2: SEHNR, FQNEAQ (reference sequence). V was cut by 5 bases and J by 4 bases, with 9 bases left in between. This CDR3 has 12 amino acids. CDR3 residues: CASSEMKYEQYF. The CDR3 region has the DNA TGTGCCAGCAGCGAAATGAAGTACGAGCAGTACTTC.

CDR3 in amino acids: CAWSLTTLSNQPQHF. The CDR3 DNA is TGTGCCTGGAGTCTAACAACCCTTAGCAATCAGCCCCAGCATTTT. This rearrangement joins TRBV30 to TRBJ1-5, with no clear D. The germline V and J ends were trimmed by 2 bases and 0 bases, with 11 bases remaining between them. Germline CDR1 is GTSNPN and CDR2 is SVGIG (reference sequence). There are 15 residues in the CDR3.

This chain links TRBV7-9 with TRBJ2-7, with a possible D match to TRBD1 (6 bases). The CDR3 is 14 amino acids. Germline CDR1 is SEHNR and CDR2 is FQNEAQ (reference sequence). Trimming took off 5 bases at V and 0 bases at J, with 11 bases between the two ends. For the CDR3, the DNA is TGTGCCAGCAGCCAGACAGGAACCTCCTACGAGCAGTACTTC. It translates to CASSQTGTSYEQYF.

The gene calls are TRBV7-2 and TRBJ2-7; TRBD1 aligns across 8 bases. In germline, CDR1 is SGHTA, CDR2 FQGNSA. There are 15 residues in the CDR3. V was pared by 3 bases and J by 3 bases, with 7 bases of the junction left unmatched. The CDR3 sequence is CASSFYRGTNYEQYF. In DNA, the CDR3 is TGTGCCAGCAGCTTCTACAGGGGGACAAACTACGAGCAGTACTTC. Combining the CDR3 with reference TRBV7-2 and TRBJ2-7 gives the whole variable domain GAGVSQSPSNKVTEKGKDVELRCDPISGHTALYWYRQSLGQGLEFLIYFQGNSAPDKSGLPSDRFSAERTGGSVSTLTIQRTQQEDSAVYLCASSFYRGTNYEQYFGPGTRLTVT.

This chain links TRBV6-5 with TRBJ1-5; a possible D gene is TRBD1 (6 bases). The germline V gene has CDR1 MNHEY and CDR2 SVGAGI. This CDR3 spans 15 amino acids. V lost 6 bases to trimming and J lost 2 bases, with 14 bases between them. The CDR3 bases are TGTGCCAGCAGCCGGACAGAGTGGGGCAATCAGCCCCAGCATTTT. Its protein product is CASSRTEWGNQPQHF.